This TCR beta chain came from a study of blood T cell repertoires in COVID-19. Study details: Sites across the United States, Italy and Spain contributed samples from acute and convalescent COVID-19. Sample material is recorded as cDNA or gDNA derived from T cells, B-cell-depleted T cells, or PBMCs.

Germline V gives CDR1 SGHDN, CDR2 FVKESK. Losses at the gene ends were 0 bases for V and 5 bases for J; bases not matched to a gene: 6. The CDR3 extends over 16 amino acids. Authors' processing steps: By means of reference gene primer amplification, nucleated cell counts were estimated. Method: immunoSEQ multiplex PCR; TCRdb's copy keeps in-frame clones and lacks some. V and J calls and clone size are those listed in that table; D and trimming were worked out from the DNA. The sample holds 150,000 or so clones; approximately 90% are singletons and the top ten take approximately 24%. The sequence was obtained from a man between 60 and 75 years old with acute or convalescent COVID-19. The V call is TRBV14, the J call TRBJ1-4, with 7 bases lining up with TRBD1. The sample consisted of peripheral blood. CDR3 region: CASSQDLRQGNEKLFF. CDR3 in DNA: TGTGCCAGCAGCCAAGATTTGAGACAGGGAAATGAAAAACTGTTTTTT.